The subject of this entry is one T cell receptor beta chain. Its antigen is currently unknown. The CDR3 has 13 residues. V lost 2 bases, J lost 6 bases, and 3 bases stayed unmatched. CDR1 is GTSNPN, CDR2 SVGIG, per germline (reference sequence). From the 120-subject validation cohort, which was separate from the roughly 710-subject first cohort, the donors were drawn. Measured with immunoSEQ multiplex PCR; TCRdb has only the in-frame clones, and not every one. The sample shows approximately 180,000 clones, around nine tenths of them seen only once. These data are taken from a study of cytomegalovirus exposure and HLA in healthy donors. Turning to the study itself: It was reported in a later analysis that the same platform had been used for the 120 or so validation repertoires as for the roughly 670 first-cohort repertoires.

The study, taken as a whole, reports: Rare TCR sequences predominated, though certain public TCRs were found in many donors. The study designated over 150 TCR beta chains cytomegalovirus-associated.

The clonotype originates from a young woman in good health and CMV-seronegative. The chain recombines TRBV30 with TRBJ2-3; 9 bases fit TRBD2. What was sequenced was PBMCs. CDR3 coding DNA: TGTGCCTGGAGTTCCACTAGCGGGGATACGCAGTATTTT. This translates into CAWSSTSGDTQYF.